This is a list of T cell receptor beta chains from one sample in a study of CD8+CD57+ T cells in acquired aplastic anemia. TCRdb used MiXCR to reprocess the reads, holding one entry per CDR3 protein. The data contain under 250,000 distinct CDR3 sequences, 30% to 40% of them seen just once; the ten biggest clones take up 1.1%. The sample comprised sorted CD4+, CD8+, or CD8+CD57+ T cells (not recorded which) from PBMCs. The receptors were gathered from a human donor in good health, serving as a control. CDR3s include the opening cysteine and the closing phenylalanine or tryptophan. The D gene is left open where the match is weak.

d_gene,v_gene,j_gene,CDR3aa
TRBD2,TRBV11-1,TRBJ2-1,CASSDGELAGASSNEQFF
TRBD1,TRBV10-3,TRBJ1-6,CASSYRGEGGAGCSPLHF
.,TRBV6-5,TRBJ1-3,CASSYSIFGPSGNTIYF
.,TRBV27,TRBJ1-1,CASNRPGTGAGAFF
TRBD1,TRBV2,TRBJ2-3,CASRLRQGGTDTQYF
.,TRBV20-1,TRBJ2-3,CSARDNRGRLGTDTQYF
.,TRBV7-9,TRBJ2-7,CASSLGSPTSPSSYEQYF
.,TRBV25-1,TRBJ2-1,CASMDEYRSYNEQFF
.,TRBV10-1,TRBJ2-2,CASSESGTTGELFF
.,TRBV18,TRBJ1-2,CASSPPGTPSLSF
.,TRBV10-3,TRBJ1-2,CAISDRTENYGYTF
TRBD2,TRBV12-5,TRBJ2-1,CASGLAGGTNEQFF
TRBD1,TRBV9,TRBJ2-4,CASSPYRGDRRYF